This record covers a single T cell receptor beta chain. The sample belongs to a study of control samples from healthy donors and cancer patients. This CDR3 region has 16 residues. V lost 1 base, J lost 7 bases, and 9 bases stayed unmatched. The V gene's germline CDR1 is KGHSH and CDR2 LQKENI. Measured with immunoSEQ multiplex PCR; TCRdb has only the in-frame clones, and not every one. The data contain some 80,000 clones, 70% to 90% of them singletons. This sequence was found in a woman aged 60 to 75 with head and neck cancer. The source material was PBMCs. The chain links TRBV18 to TRBJ1-2; TRBD1 matches 10 bases. CDR3 region: CASSPLAGTGEGGYTF. CDR3 coding DNA: TGTGCCAGCTCACCACTCGCCGGGACAGGGGAAGGTGGCTACACCTTC.